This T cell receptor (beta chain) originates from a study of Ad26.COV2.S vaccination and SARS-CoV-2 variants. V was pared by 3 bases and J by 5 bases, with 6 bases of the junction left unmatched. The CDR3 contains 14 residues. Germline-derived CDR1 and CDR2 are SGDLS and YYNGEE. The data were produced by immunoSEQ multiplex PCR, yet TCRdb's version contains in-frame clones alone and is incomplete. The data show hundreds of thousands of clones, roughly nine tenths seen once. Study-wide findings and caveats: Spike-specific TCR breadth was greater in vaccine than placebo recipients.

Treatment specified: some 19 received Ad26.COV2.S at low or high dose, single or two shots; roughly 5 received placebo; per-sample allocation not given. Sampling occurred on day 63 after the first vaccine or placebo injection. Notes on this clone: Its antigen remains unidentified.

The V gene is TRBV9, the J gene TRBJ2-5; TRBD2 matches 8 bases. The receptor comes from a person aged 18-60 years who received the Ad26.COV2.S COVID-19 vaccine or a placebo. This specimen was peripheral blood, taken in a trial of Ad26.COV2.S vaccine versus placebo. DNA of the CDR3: TGTGCCAGCAGCGCCGGGACTAGTGGGGAGACCCAGTACTTC. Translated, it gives CASSAGTSGETQYF.